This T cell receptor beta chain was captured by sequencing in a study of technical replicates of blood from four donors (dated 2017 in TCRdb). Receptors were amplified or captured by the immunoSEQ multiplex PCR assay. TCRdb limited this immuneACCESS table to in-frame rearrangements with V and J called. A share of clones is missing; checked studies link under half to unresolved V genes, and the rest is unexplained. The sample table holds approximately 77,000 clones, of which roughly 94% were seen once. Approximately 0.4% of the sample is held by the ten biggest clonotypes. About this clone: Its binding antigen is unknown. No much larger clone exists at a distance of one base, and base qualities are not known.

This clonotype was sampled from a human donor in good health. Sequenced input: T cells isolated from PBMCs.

Here is the DNA: TGCGCCAGCAGGTCACTAGCGGGAGACACCGGGGAGCTGTTTTTT. It codes for CASRSLAGDTGELFF. This receptor chain uses TRBV5-1 and TRBJ2-2, and 11 bases in between align with TRBD2. The germline V gene supplies CDR1 SGHRS and CDR2 YFSETQ. From the cysteine up to the phenylalanine, the CDR3 has a length of 15 residues. CDR3 DNA only is kept here, 45 bases in frame from base 1. Clipping removes 5 bases from V and 3 bases from J, with 3 as the unmatched junction base count.